The rows below give T cell receptor beta chains drawn from one sample of a study of cytomegalovirus exposure and HLA in healthy donors. Data came from immunoSEQ multiplex PCR; TCRdb stores just in-frame clones and leaves some out. Altogether 85,000 to 100,000 clones are present, about 89% being singletons, with the ten largest covering around a tenth. Sequenced sample: PBMCs. Receptors originate from a man between 25 and 39 years old in good health and CMV-seropositive. Both conserved end residues are part of each CDR3. D genes are given only for firm matches. Size values are once, few and many counts, or a class for expanded clones, and some rows have none.

J: TRBJ2-2
size: few
V: TRBV5-1
D: TRBD1
CDR3: CASSLTPGQGTDTGELFF
DNA: TGCGCCAGCAGCTTGACTCCGGGACAGGGAACGGACACCGGGGAGCTGTTTTTT

J: TRBJ2-7
size: few
V: TRBV18
D: TRBD2
CDR3: CASSPFGLVQYEQYF
DNA: TGTGCCAGCTCACCCTTTGGACTAGTTCAATACGAGCAGTACTTC

J: TRBJ2-3
size: .
V: TRBV4-2
D: TRBD2
CDR3: CASSQGQRDTDTQYF
DNA: TGTGCCAGCAGCCAAGGCCAGCGGGACACAGATACGCAGTATTTT

J: TRBJ2-2
size: .
V: TRBV13
D: TRBD2
CDR3: CASSFTTSGRTGELFF
DNA: TGTGCCAGCAGCTTTACGACTAGCGGGAGAACCGGGGAGCTGTTTTTT

J: TRBJ1-2
size: .
V: TRBV5-6
D: TRBD1
CDR3: CASSKGGLGRYGYTF
DNA: TGTGCCAGCAGCAAAGGGGGCCTGGGAAGATATGGCTACACCTTC

J: TRBJ2-6
size: few
V: TRBV18
D: .
CDR3: CASSPPVAGVTGANVLTF
DNA: TGTGCCAGCTCACCACCTGTGGCAGGGGTGACTGGGGCCAACGTCCTGACTTTC

J: TRBJ2-7
size: .
V: TRBV2
D: TRBD1
CDR3: CASLGQAYEQYF
DNA: TGTGCCAGTTTAGGACAGGCCTACGAGCAGTACTTC

J: TRBJ2-3
size: .
V: TRBV7-9
D: TRBD2
CDR3: CASSLVAGGIDTQYF
DNA: TGTGCCAGCAGCTTAGTAGCGGGAGGAATAGATACGCAGTATTTT

J: TRBJ2-2
size: .
V: TRBV5-1
D: TRBD1
CDR3: CASSLFPGTGEDTGELFF
DNA: TGCGCCAGCAGCTTGTTTCCCGGGACAGGGGAGGACACCGGGGAGCTGTTTTTT

J: TRBJ2-1
size: .
V: TRBV9
D: .
CDR3: CASSVGEWANNEQFF
DNA: TGTGCCAGCAGCGTAGGAGAATGGGCTAACAATGAGCAGTTCTTC

J: TRBJ2-3
size: .
V: TRBV5-1
D: .
CDR3: CASTAGGDTQYF
DNA: TGCGCCAGCACCGCAGGAGGGGATACGCAGTATTTT

J: TRBJ2-3
size: .
V: TRBV6-5
D: TRBD2
CDR3: CASSRRPGGLEYF
DNA: TGTGCCAGCAGCAGGAGGCCGGGAGGGTTGGAGTATTTT

J: TRBJ2-7
size: .
V: TRBV10-3
D: TRBD1
CDR3: CAITATGESYEQYF
DNA: TGTGCCATCACCGCCACAGGGGAGTCCTACGAGCAGTACTTC

J: TRBJ1-4
size: .
V: TRBV15
D: TRBD1
CDR3: CATRRQGFNEKLFF
DNA: TGTGCCACCAGGAGACAGGGCTTTAATGAAAAACTGTTTTTT

J: TRBJ2-7
size: .
V: TRBV5-1
D: TRBD1
CDR3: CASSIDRGRYEQYF
DNA: TGCGCCAGCAGCATAGACAGGGGGCGGTACGAGCAGTACTTC

J: TRBJ2-7
size: .
V: TRBV28
D: TRBD2
CDR3: CATHSGRANEQYF
DNA: TGTGCCACACATAGCGGGAGGGCGAACGAGCAGTACTTC

J: TRBJ2-7
size: .
V: TRBV5-1
D: .
CDR3: CASSLASSGAEQYF
DNA: TGCGCCAGCAGCTTGGCCAGTTCAGGGGCCGAGCAGTACTTC

J: TRBJ2-3
size: .
V: TRBV2
D: TRBD2
CDR3: CASSESLAASTDTQYF
DNA: TGTGCCAGCAGTGAAAGTCTAGCGGCTAGCACAGATACGCAGTATTTT

J: TRBJ2-5
size: .
V: TRBV7-3
D: TRBD1
CDR3: CASSRQGHETQYF
DNA: TGTGCCAGCAGCAGACAGGGACATGAGACCCAGTACTTC

J: TRBJ2-7
size: once
V: TRBV4-1
D: TRBD2
CDR3: CASSLAGTSGSEQYF
DNA: TGCGCCAGCAGTCTAGCCGGGACTAGCGGGAGTGAGCAGTACTTC

J: TRBJ2-5
size: .
V: TRBV5-1
D: .
CDR3: CASSQGIRKGETQYF
DNA: TGCGCCAGCAGCCAGGGGATCAGAAAGGGGGAGACCCAGTACTTC

J: TRBJ2-1
size: .
V: TRBV7-3
D: .
CDR3: CASSPTGLPSSYNEQFF
DNA: TGTGCCAGCAGCCCTACGGGACTTCCCAGCTCCTACAATGAGCAGTTCTTC

J: TRBJ1-1
size: .
V: TRBV6-6
D: .
CDR3: CASSYPTGVSTEAFF
DNA: TGTGCCAGCAGTTACCCGACGGGGGTTAGCACTGAAGCTTTCTTT

J: TRBJ2-7
size: .
V: TRBV15
D: .
CDR3: CATSKVGLYEQYF
DNA: TGTGCCACCAGCAAAGTGGGACTCTACGAGCAGTACTTC

J: TRBJ1-5
size: .
V: TRBV10-2
D: .
CDR3: CASRETGYSNQPQHF
DNA: TGCGCCAGCAGGGAGACAGGATATAGCAATCAGCCCCAGCATTTT

J: TRBJ2-5
size: .
V: TRBV4-1
D: .
CDR3: CASSQEGVSQETQYF
DNA: TGCGCCAGCAGCCAAGAAGGGGTTTCCCAAGAGACCCAGTACTTC

J: TRBJ1-1
size: medium-sized
V: TRBV5-1
D: TRBD1
CDR3: CASSSGTGGTEAFF
DNA: TGCGCCAGCAGCAGTGGGACAGGGGGCACTGAAGCTTTCTTT

J: TRBJ2-1
size: .
V: TRBV6-1
D: TRBD2
CDR3: CASSELAGSYNEQFF
DNA: TGTGCCAGCAGTGAACTAGCGGGCTCCTACAATGAGCAGTTCTTC

J: TRBJ2-5
size: once
V: TRBV7-7
D: .
CDR3: CASSLDREETQYF
DNA: TGTGCTAGCAGCTTAGATCGTGAAGAGACCCAGTACTTC

J: TRBJ2-3
size: few
V: TRBV6-1
D: .
CDR3: CASTPNGDTQYF
DNA: TGTGCCAGCACCCCGAACGGAGATACGCAGTATTTT

J: TRBJ2-1
size: .
V: TRBV4-2
D: TRBD2
CDR3: CASSIGTSGSYEQFF
DNA: TGTGCCAGCAGCATCGGGACTAGCGGGAGCTATGAGCAGTTCTTC

J: TRBJ2-7
size: once
V: TRBV5-1
D: .
CDR3: CASSLSDSLPEQYF
DNA: TGCGCCAGCAGCTTGTCTGACAGCCTACCAGAGCAGTACTTC

J: TRBJ2-7
size: .
V: TRBV19
D: TRBD1
CDR3: CASSGTPGQSSYEQYF
DNA: TGTGCCAGTAGTGGAACCCCGGGACAGAGCTCCTACGAGCAGTACTTC

J: TRBJ2-1
size: .
V: TRBV11-2
D: .
CDR3: CASSFLHGTENEQFF
DNA: TGTGCCAGCAGCTTCTTACACGGGACTGAGAATGAGCAGTTCTTC

J: TRBJ1-4
size: .
V: TRBV7-9
D: TRBD1
CDR3: CASSFRQGTNEKLFF
DNA: TGTGCCAGCAGCTTTAGACAGGGGACTAATGAAAAACTGTTTTTT

J: TRBJ1-1
size: .
V: TRBV4-1
D: .
CDR3: CASSGSQTGITEAFF
DNA: TGCGCCAGCAGCGGCTCACAAACAGGGATCACTGAAGCTTTCTTT

J: TRBJ2-7
size: once
V: TRBV27
D: TRBD2
CDR3: CASSLSSGRSSYEQYF
DNA: TGTGCCAGCAGTTTGAGTAGCGGGAGGAGCTCCTACGAGCAGTACTTC